The sequence of this T cell receptor beta chain was determined in a study of cytomegalovirus exposure and HLA in healthy donors. Regarding the study as a whole: Specificity for CMV antigens was confirmed in vitro for three of the CMV-associated chains. Both high specificity and high sensitivity reportedly marked the classifier's diagnosis of cytomegalovirus status.

Germline CDR1 reads SEHNR; CDR2 reads FQNEAQ (reference sequence). The CDR3 loop spans 19 amino acids. J lost 7 bases, V lost 4 bases, and 20 bases had no gene match. Primers included in the PCR were 60 Vbeta and 13 Jbeta primers. The repertoire was sequenced with immunoSEQ multiplex PCR; TCRdb's copy has only in-frame clones and lacks some. Its table lists some 130,000 clones. Worth noting for this clone: Its specificity is unknown.

The receptor was isolated from a woman in her 40s in good health and CMV-seropositive. The material sequenced was PBMCs. The genes are TRBV7-9 and TRBJ2-2, with TRBD1 matching 8 bases. CDR3 region: CASSSMTGEPPGFSGELFF. The CDR3 DNA is TGTGCCAGCAGCTCTATGACAGGGGAGCCTCCGGGCTTCAGCGGGGAGCTGTTTTTT.